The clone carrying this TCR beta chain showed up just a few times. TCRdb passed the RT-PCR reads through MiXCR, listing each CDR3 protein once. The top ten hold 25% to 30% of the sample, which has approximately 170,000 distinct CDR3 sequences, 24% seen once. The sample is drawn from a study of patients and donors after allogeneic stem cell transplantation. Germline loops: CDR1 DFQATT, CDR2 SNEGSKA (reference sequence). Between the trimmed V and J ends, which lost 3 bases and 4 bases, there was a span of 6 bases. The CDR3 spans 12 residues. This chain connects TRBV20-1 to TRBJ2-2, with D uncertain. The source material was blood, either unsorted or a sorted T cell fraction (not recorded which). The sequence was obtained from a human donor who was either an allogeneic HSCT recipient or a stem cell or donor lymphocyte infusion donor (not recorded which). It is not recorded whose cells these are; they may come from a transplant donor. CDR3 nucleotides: TGCAGTGCTAGCGGCACCACCGGGGAGCTGTTTTTT. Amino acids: CSASGTTGELFF.